This TCR beta chain came from a study of T-cell reconstitution after alpha-beta-depleted transplantation in children. Whole-study findings and limits: Reportedly, only several hundred clones from non-depleted graft cells drove alpha-beta T-cell counts at about two months.

It was with unique molecular identifiers that the TCRbeta library was prepared. MiXCR, run by TCRdb on the PCR reads, gives a single entry per CDR3 protein. The sample records about 830,000 distinct CDR3 sequences, approximately 15% being singletons. About this clonotype: Antigen: not known.

The sequencing here drew on PBMCs, mostly from graft donor cells, taken 360 days after TCRalphabeta/CD19-depleted stem cell transplant. The receptor comes from a male patient between 10 and 17 years old who had a stem cell transplant for acute lymphoblastic leukemia, so the T cells may come from the graft donor.

The chain's CDR3 is CASSQGHGTIDNEQFF. The CDR3 nucleotides are TGTGCCAGCAGCCAAGGCCACGGGACTATAGACAATGAGCAGTTCTTC. The V gene is TRBV3-1, the J gene TRBJ2-1; 7 nucleotides match TRBD2. This CDR3 spans 16 amino acids. J was trimmed by 5 bases and V by 1 base; bases with no gene match: 8. Germline V gives CDR1 LGHDT, CDR2 YNNKEL (reference sequence).